These T cell receptor beta chains were read from a single sample in a study of tumor-infiltrating lymphocytes in primary liver carcinoma. From the multiplex PCR reads, TCRdb called clonotypes with MiXCR, one entry per CDR3 protein. The profile covers tens of thousands of distinct CDR3 sequences, with 75% to 80% appearing a single time and around a third taken by the ten largest. The specimen was liver tumor tissue from sampling region 5. The source is a woman in her twenties or thirties with primary liver carcinoma and hepatitis B virus infection. Each CDR3 is given with its conserved first and last residue. A D gene is named only where the DNA matches it firmly. Clone size appears in some rows only: once, few, many, or a class for an expanded clone.

-	TRBJ2-2	TRBV5-6	-	CARSLAPKVTGELLF	TGTGCCCGCAGCTTGGCACCCAAAGTCACCGGGGAGCTGTTATTT
-	TRBJ2-7	TRBV12-5	once	CASGFAQGSSYEQYF	-
TRBD2	TRBJ2-2	TRBV4-3	-	CASSVLAGGSPSNTGELFF	TGCGCTAGCAGCGTACTAGCGGGAGGGTCCCCTTCGAACACCGGGGAGCTGTTTTTT
-	TRBJ2-1	TRBV11-3	-	CASSLDGTSEQFF	TGTGCCAGCAGCTTAGACGGGACCAGCGAGCAGTTCTTC
-	TRBJ1-2	TRBV29-1	-	CSIVPWGGGYSF	TGCAGTATTGTACCTTGGGGCGGCGGCTACTCCTTC
-	TRBJ1-2	TRBV5-4	-	CVSSPIHHYGYTF	TGTGTCAGCAGCCCAATCCACCACTATGGCTACACCTTC
-	TRBJ2-2	TRBV29-1	-	CSVVEWAGELFF	TGTAGCGTTGTCGAGTGGGCCGGGGAGCTGTTTTTT
TRBD2	TRBJ2-2	TRBV4-1	few	CASSQDRGTQRDPGELSF	TGCGCCAGCAGCCAAGATCGTGGCACTCAGCGGGATCCCGGGGAGCTGTCTTTT
-	TRBJ2-1	TRBV28	-	CARGSPLGTSSYNEQFF	TGTGCCAGAGGTTCACCGTTGGGGACCAGCTCCTACAATGAGCAGTTCTTC
-	TRBJ2-3	TRBV6-5	once	CASSPLGVSTDTQYF	TGTGCCAGTAGTCCACTAGGGGTGAGCACAGATACGCAGTATTTT
TRBD1	TRBJ2-5	TRBV6-5	-	CASSTDRELTRYF	TGTGCCAGCAGTACCGACAGGGAACTGACCCGGTACTTC
-	TRBJ2-6	TRBV5-5	-	CASSLLGAASGTNVLTF	TGTGCCAGCAGCTTACTGGGGGCTGCCTCTGGGACCAACGTCCTGACTTTC
-	TRBJ2-5	TRBV11-3	-	CAIEQGKETQYF	TGTGCCATCGAGCAGGGGAAAGAGACTCAGTACTTC
TRBD1	TRBJ2-7	TRBV4-2	once	CASSQEQLGQGGPREHYF	TGTGCCAGCAGCCAGGAACAACTAGGACAGGGGGGACCGCGCGAACACTACTTC
-	TRBJ1-2	TRBV13	-	CANSLKQDFYGFTF	TGTGCCAACAGCTTAAAACAGGACTTCTATGGCTTCACCTTC
-	TRBJ2-3	TRBV5-4	-	CVSSFSTDTQYF	TGTGTCAGCAGCTTCTCCACGGATACGCAGTATTTT
TRBD2	TRBJ2-1	TRBV10-3	-	CAISESTAGAYNEQLF	TGTGCCATCAGTGAGTCGACAGCGGGAGCTTACAATGAGCAGTTGTTC
-	TRBJ2-1	TRBV28	-	CATSNRQHYNEQFF	TGTGCCACCAGCAACCGACAGCACTACAATGAGCAGTTCTTC
TRBD1	TRBJ2-1	TRBV11-2	many	CASSAGTGDNEQFF	TGTGCCAGCAGCGCCGGGACAGGGGACAATGAGCAGTTCTTC
-	TRBJ2-2	TRBV7-3	-	CASSLIGLGDLFF	TGTGCCAGCAGCTTAATAGGTCTCGGGGATCTGTTTTTT
-	TRBJ1-2	TRBV20-1	-	CSARVQINYGYTF	TGCAGTGCTAGAGTACAAATTAACTATGGCTACACCTTC
-	TRBJ1-2	TRBV28	-	CTIIQGEGANYGYTF	TGTACCATCATCCAAGGAGAGGGGGCTAACTATGGCTACACCTTC
TRBD1	TRBJ1-2	TRBV28	-	CASIQGQGANHGYTF	TGTGCCAGCATCCAAGGACAGGGGGCTAACCATGGGTATACCTTC
-	TRBJ2-5	TRBV29-1	-	CSVGSSAEEAQYF	TGCAGCGTTGGCTCGTCTGCCGAAGAGGCACAGTACTTC
-	TRBJ2-1	TRBV2	once	CAGLVSSYNQHFF	TGTGCCGGTCTAGTCAGCTCCTATAACCAGCACTTCTTC